Below are 10 T cell receptor beta chains sequenced from a single sample in a study of human T cells and chemical hapten exposure. Each CDR3 protein is one row after TCRdb ran MiXCR on the RACE reads. The sample carries approximately 89,000 distinct CDR3 sequences, 10% recorded once. Time point denoted: patch test 2, 6 weeks after DPC sensitization. The treatment: therapeutic diphenylcyclopropenone sensitization with weekly scalp DPC. Sequenced material: whole blood, taken in connection with sensitization to the hapten diphenylcyclopropenone (DPC). These receptors came from a young woman with alopecia areata. Some clones in this sample may be carry-over from other donors' samples.

In this sample, this clonotype turned up many times. V usage is TRBV6-5 and J usage is TRBJ1-1; D may be TRBD1 (6 bases). V was trimmed by 11 bases and J by 5 bases, leaving 18 bases between them. There are 13 residues in the CDR3. CDR1 MNHEY and CDR2 SVGAGI come from the germline V gene. This CDR3 reads CAVEDSELTEAFF. The CDR3 bases are TGTGCCGTTGAGGACAGTGAATTGACTGAAGCTTTCTTT.

The gene calls are TRBV6-5 and TRBJ1-4; D is perhaps TRBD1 (6 bases). V dropped 5 bases and J dropped 0 bases, with 13 bases sitting between them. The length of the CDR3 is 16 residues. The germline gives CDR1 MNHEY, CDR2 SVGAGI. This CDR3 is CASSPLTGATNEKLFF. The CDR3 nucleotides are TGTGCCAGCAGTCCCTTGACAGGAGCAACTAATGAAAAACTGTTTTTT.

In its sample, this clonotype was seen many times. The chain has TRBV5-1 and TRBJ2-7, with TRBD1 identical over 8 bases. The CDR3 sequence is 17 residues long. Germline values: CDR1 SGHRS, CDR2 YFSETQ. The J segment lost 3 bases and the V segment lost 4 bases, leaving 15 bases of the junction unmatched. The CDR3 nucleotides read TGCGCCAGCAGCCTGCCCCCCACCGGGACAGGCTACTACGAGCAGTACTTC. Amino acids: CASSLPPTGTGYYEQYF.

The chain couples TRBV2 to TRBJ2-6, with D maybe TRBD2 (5 bases). The CDR3 runs 13 residues. V lost 7 bases and J lost 2, with 6 bases in between. Per the germline V gene, CDR1 is SNHLY and CDR2 is FYNNEI. The chain's CDR3 is CASTGAGANVLTF. CDR3 in DNA: TGTGCCAGCACCGGGGCTGGGGCCAACGTCCTGACTTTC.

The genes are TRBV5-1 and TRBJ2-5; D gene ambiguous. CDR1 is SGHRS and CDR2 is YFSETQ in the germline V gene. This CDR3 comprises 16 residues. V was cut by 4 bases and J by 1 base, with 17 bases left in between. The CDR3 protein is CASSPTRRRTQETQYF. In nucleotides, the CDR3 is TGCGCCAGCAGCCCGACCCGGCGGCGGACCCAAGAGACCCAGTACTTC.

The chain couples TRBV10-3 to TRBJ1-4, with D maybe TRBD1 (6 bases). V gave up 6 bases and J gave up 4 bases, with 9 bases separating them. Germline V gene data show CDR1 as ENHRY and CDR2 as SYGVKD. The length of the CDR3 is 13 residues. The chain's CDR3 is CAIRDSYNEKLFF. The CDR3 nucleotides read TGTGCCATCAGGGACAGCTATAATGAAAAACTGTTTTTT.

V gene TRBV4-1 combines with J gene TRBJ1-3, with D perhaps matching TRBD1 (5 bases). This CDR3 comprises 18 residues. The V and J ends lost 0 bases and 0 bases respectively, with 15 bases between them. CDR1 is MGHRA and CDR2 is YSYEKL in the germline V gene. The CDR3 is CASSQDIPGLGSGNTIYF. The CDR3 nucleotides read TGCGCCAGCAGCCAAGACATACCGGGACTGGGCTCTGGAAACACCATATATTTT.

This rearrangement joins TRBV11-1 to TRBJ2-3; perhaps TRBD2 as D (6 bases). This CDR3 comprises 15 residues. The germline gives CDR1 SGHAT, CDR2 FQDESV (reference sequence). V dropped 0 bases and J dropped 6 bases, with 13 bases sitting between them. CDR3 bases: TGTGCCAGCAGCTTAGCGGTCGGTAGCGGTGATACGCAGTATTTT. It encodes CASSLAVGSGDTQYF.

V usage is TRBV11-1 and J usage is TRBJ2-7; a possible D gene is TRBD2 (5 bases). The V gene's germline CDR1 is SGHAT and CDR2 FQDESV (reference sequence). This CDR3 has 13 residues. Trimming shortened V by 0 bases and J by 5 bases, and 8 bases separated the two germline ends. CDR3 coding DNA: TGTGCCAGCAGCTTAGCCAGGAGGAACGAGCAGTACTTC. Amino acid sequence: CASSLARRNEQYF.

In this sample, this clonotype turned up many times. V gene TRBV29-1 combines with J gene TRBJ1-1, with D possibly being TRBD1 (5 bases). The CDR3 sequence is 12 residues long. Germline loops: CDR1 SQVTM, CDR2 ANQGSEA. V was cut by 4 bases and J by 8 bases, with 14 bases left in between. The chain's CDR3 is CSVGGHFPEAFF. Written as DNA, the CDR3 is TGCAGCGTTGGAGGACACTTCCCAGAAGCTTTCTTT.